These 28 T cell receptor beta chains came from one sample sequenced in a study of cytomegalovirus exposure and HLA in healthy donors. PCR amplification relied on 60 Vbeta primers (plus 13 Jbeta primers). Assay: immunoSEQ multiplex PCR; the TCRdb copy retains only in-frame clones and omits some. Here the sample spans 160,000 or so clones, roughly 80% being singletons. Material for sequencing was PBMCs. Receptors were obtained from a woman aged 30 to 39 in good health and CMV-seropositive.

The V and J genes are TRBV11-2 and TRBJ2-2; TRBD2 might be the D (6 bases). In germline, CDR1 is SGHAT, CDR2 FQNNGV. Between the trimmed V and J ends, which lost 3 bases and 6 bases, there was a span of 8 bases. CDR3 length: 13 amino acids. The CDR3 reads CASSLRDPGELFF. CDR3 DNA sequence: TGTGCCAGCAGCTTGCGGGATCCCGGGGAGCTGTTTTTT. Based on the CDR3 plus reference TRBV11-2 and TRBJ2-2, the full variable domain is EAGVAQSPRYKIIEKRQSVAFWCNPISGHATLYWYQQILGQGPKLLIQFQNNGVVDDSQLPKDRFSAERLKGVDSTLKIQPAKLEDSAVYLCASSLRDPGELFFGEGSRLTVL.

The chain joins TRBV19 to TRBJ1-1; 10 bases agree with TRBD1. This CDR3 is built from 14 residues. Germline V gene data show CDR1 as LNHDA and CDR2 as SQIVND (reference sequence). The junction had 4 bases not matched to a gene; V was cut back by 5 bases and J by 4 bases. CDR3 in amino acids: CASSSWTGGTEAFF. Here the CDR3 DNA reads TGTGCCAGTAGTTCCTGGACAGGGGGCACTGAAGCTTTCTTT.

This clone was observed a single time. The chain links TRBV28 to TRBJ1-1, with TRBD1 matching 7 bases. There are 17 residues in the CDR3. With 6 bases clipped from V and 7 bases from J, the junction kept 20 bases outside the gene matches. The germline V gene encodes CDR1 MDHEN and CDR2 SYDVKM. The CDR3 DNA follows: TGTGCCAGCAGACACGTGGACGCCGGGACAGTTAACCGTGAAGCTTTCTTT. Its protein product is CASRHVDAGTVNREAFF.

The chain combines TRBV28 with TRBJ1-1, with 11 bases identical to TRBD1. The CDR3 consists of 16 residues. Looked up from germline, CDR1 is MDHEN and CDR2 is SYDVKM. After removal of 6 bases from V and 1 base from J, the junction contained 7 bases not matched to a gene. CDR3 region: CASRSRDRGKNTEAFF. CDR3 DNA sequence: TGTGCCAGCAGGTCCCGGGACAGGGGGAAGAACACTGAAGCTTTCTTT.

This clone was observed a single time. V and J are TRBV5-1 and TRBJ1-1; D may be TRBD1 (6 bases). The germline gives CDR1 SGHRS, CDR2 YFSETQ. Trimming stripped 4 bases from V and 7 bases from J, with 11 bases between. This CDR3 region has 12 residues. The CDR3 sequence: CASSQQGIEAFF. DNA of the CDR3: TGCGCCAGCAGCCAGCAGGGGATTGAAGCTTTCTTT.

A word on this clone: At one of its ends the junction is not consistent with the germline gene, which may arise from a read error. The V gene is TRBV7-9, the J gene TRBJ2-2; TRBD1 agrees at 9 bases. Germline CDR1 is SEHNR and CDR2 is FQNEAQ (reference sequence). The CDR3 contains 15 residues. CDR3 coding DNA: TGTTCCAGCAGCCTCGACAGGGGGTATTCCGGGGAGCTGTTTTTT. This translates into CSSSLDRGYSGELFF.

J is TRBJ2-7 and V is TRBV7-9, with 9 bases lining up with TRBD1. Germline V gene lookup returns CDR1 SEHNR and CDR2 FQNEAQ (reference sequence). The CDR3 is 13 amino acids. Germline trimming cut 6 bases from V and 4 bases from J; bases unmatched to any gene: 4. The CDR3 DNA reads as TGTGCCAGCAGTAGGACAGGGGTGTACGAGCAGTACTTC. Protein product: CASSRTGVYEQYF.

The J gene is TRBJ2-7, the V gene TRBV27; D not certain. CDR1 is MNHEY and CDR2 is SMNVEV in the germline V gene (reference sequence). The CDR3 covers 14 residues. The germline V and J ends were trimmed by 0 bases and 1 base, with 7 bases remaining between them. CDR3 sequence (DNA): TGTGCCAGCAGTTTATCCAGTTATTCCTACGAGCAGTACTTC. Translating gives CASSLSSYSYEQYF.

This rearrangement joins TRBV5-1 to TRBJ2-1; TRBD2 aligns across 7 bases. CDR1 SGHRS and CDR2 YFSETQ come from the germline V gene. The CDR3 has 15 amino acids. Trimming cost V 4 bases and J 3 bases; bases outside gene matches: 7. This chain's CDR3 is CASSRLTGGYNEQFF. CDR3 nucleotide sequence: TGCGCCAGCAGCCGATTGACGGGGGGCTACAATGAGCAGTTCTTC.

This clone was seen more than once but under ten times. The chain is built from TRBV27 and TRBJ2-2; 8 nucleotides align to TRBD1. CDR3 length equals 16 residues. The V gene's germline CDR1 is MNHEY and CDR2 SMNVEV (reference sequence). Trimming removed 5 bases from V and 4 bases from J; junction bases left unmatched: 9. CDR3 nucleotides: TGTGCCAGCAGTGTCTCGGGACAGGTGGGCACCGGGGAGCTGTTTTTT. It is translated as CASSVSGQVGTGELFF.

The chain is built from TRBV10-3 and TRBJ2-2; D perhaps matches TRBD2 (5 bases). The CDR3 covers 16 residues. The ends were cut back, 7 bases at V and 4 bases at J, with 19 bases in the middle. CDR1 and CDR2 (germline): ENHRY, SYGVKD. CDR3 sequence: CAITGLGLGGTGELFF. CDR3 DNA sequence: TGTGCCATCACGGGGTTAGGCCTCGGCGGCACCGGGGAGCTGTTTTTT.

This chain links TRBV29-1 with TRBJ2-3; possibly TRBD2 for D (6 bases). The germline V gene encodes CDR1 SQVTM and CDR2 ANQGSEA. Trimming took off 4 bases at V and 0 bases at J, with 11 bases between the two ends. The CDR3 loop spans 14 amino acids. In DNA form, the CDR3 reads TGCAGCGTTGTAGGGACTTCTAGCACAGATACGCAGTATTTT. It codes for CSVVGTSSTDTQYF.

The chain combines TRBV9 with TRBJ1-3; D may be TRBD1 (6 bases). The CDR3 runs 15 residues. Trimming cost V 4 bases and J 6 bases, with 17 bases left between them. The germline CDR1 and CDR2 sequences are SGDLS and YYNGEE. The CDR3 bases are TGTGCCAGCAGCCCTCCGACAGGAACAACAAACACCATATATTTT. Amino acid sequence: CASSPPTGTTNTIYF.

The gene calls are TRBV12-5 and TRBJ1-2, with D unclear. There are 12 residues in the CDR3. The V gene's germline CDR1 is LGHNT and CDR2 FRNRAP. With 2 bases removed from V and 8 bases from J, the gap between germline ends came to 9 bases. The CDR3 reads CASGLPSRGYTF. Written as DNA, the CDR3 is TGTGCTAGTGGTTTGCCCTCTAGAGGCTACACCTTC.

The V gene is TRBV7-3, the J gene TRBJ2-3, with 8 bases identical to TRBD1. Germline V lookup: CDR1 SGHTA, CDR2 FQGTGA. J was trimmed by 4 bases and V by 4 bases; bases with no gene match: 1. The CDR3 loop spans 13 amino acids. The CDR3 sequence: CASSSQGADTQYF. In DNA form, the CDR3 reads TGTGCCAGCAGCTCACAGGGGGCAGATACGCAGTATTTT.

This sequence joins TRBV15 and TRBJ1-1, with D possibly TRBD1 on 5 matching bases. The germline V gene has CDR1 LNHNV and CDR2 YYDKDF (reference sequence). V was clipped by 1 base and J by 5 bases, with 11 bases between them. This CDR3 comprises 14 residues. DNA of the CDR3: TGTGCCACCAGCAGAGTGGCGGGGGTTACTGAAGCTTTCTTT. Its protein product is CATSRVAGVTEAFF.

The rearrangement links TRBV5-4 to TRBJ1-6, with D unclear. This CDR3 has 14 amino acids. V lost 1 base and J lost 10, with 12 bases in between. Per germline, CDR1 SGHNT and CDR2 YYREEE (reference sequence). CDR3 residues: CASSLSGIGSPLHF. DNA of the CDR3: TGTGCCAGCAGCTTGTCGGGGATTGGGTCACCCCTCCACTTT.

CDR3: CASSPQSGNVYEQFF. CDR3 bases: TGTGCCAGCAGCCCCCAATCGGGGAACGTCTATGAGCAGTTCTTC. The gene calls are TRBV9 and TRBJ2-1; D is possibly TRBD2 (5 bases). Trimming took 4 bases from V and 8 from J, leaving 19 bases between them. The CDR3 extends over 15 amino acids. Germline loops: CDR1 SGDLS, CDR2 YYNGEE.

The chain couples TRBV10-2 to TRBJ2-3; the match to TRBD2 covers 14 bases. V dropped 6 bases and J dropped 2; count of bases not matched to a gene: 4. The germline V gene encodes CDR1 WSHSY and CDR2 SAAADI. This CDR3 has 16 residues. CDR3 sequence reads: CASSWTSGGLTDTQYF. CDR3 nucleotide sequence: TGCGCCAGCAGCTGGACTAGCGGGGGGCTCACAGATACGCAGTATTTT.

The chain uses TRBV7-2 and TRBJ1-5, with D maybe TRBD1 (5 bases). Germline V gene data show CDR1 as SGHTA and CDR2 as FQGNSA. The V end lost 2 bases, the J end lost 0 bases, and 11 bases lay between the germline ends. This CDR3 contains 16 residues. The CDR3 loop reads CASSLYSDSSNQPQHF. The CDR3 DNA reads as TGTGCCAGCAGCTTATACTCAGACAGTAGCAATCAGCCCCAGCATTTT.

The rearrangement uses TRBV7-3 and TRBJ1-1; unclear D gene. This CDR3 is built from 15 residues. CDR1 is SGHTA and CDR2 is FQGTGA in the germline V gene. V lost 1 base and J 1 base, leaving 10 bases between the germline ends. The CDR3 DNA reads TGTGCCAGCAGCTTAATCCGGGGAAAGAACACTGAAGCTTTCTTT. Translating gives CASSLIRGKNTEAFF.

V gene TRBV7-3 combines with J gene TRBJ1-5, with a possible D match to TRBD1 (5 bases). Trimming took off 5 bases at V and 4 bases at J, with 36 bases between the two ends. CDR1 is SGHTA, CDR2 FQGTGA, per germline. This CDR3 spans 22 amino acids. CDR3: CASSPCVAGLVKGCTKNQPQHF. The CDR3 DNA is TGTGCCAGCAGCCCGTGCGTAGCGGGGCTCGTAAAAGGGTGTACCAAAAATCAGCCCCAGCATTTT.

The chain uses TRBV19 and TRBJ1-1, with unresolved D. Trimming shortened V by 6 bases and J by 11 bases, and 10 bases separated the two germline ends. Looked up from germline, CDR1 is LNHDA and CDR2 is SQIVND (reference sequence). The CDR3 totals 10 residues. This CDR3 reads CASRGGRAFF. In nucleotides, the CDR3 is TGTGCCAGTAGGGGAGGGAGGGCTTTCTTT.

V is TRBV5-6 and J is TRBJ2-3; D is undetermined. The CDR3 is 17 amino acids. Germline V lookup: CDR1 SGHDT, CDR2 YYEEEE. V lost 0 bases to trimming and J lost 2 bases, with 16 bases between them. This CDR3 reads CASSLGFRARYTDTQYF. Written as DNA, the CDR3 is TGTGCCAGCAGCTTGGGGTTCCGAGCCCGGTACACAGATACGCAGTATTTT. Looking up the rest from reference TRBV5-6 and TRBJ2-3 gives the full variable domain: DAGVTQSPTHLIKTRGQQVTLRCSPKSGHDTVSWYQQALGQGPQFIFQYYEEEERQRGNFPDRFSGHQFPNYSSELNVNALLLGDSALYLCASSLGFRARYTDTQYFGPGTRLTVL.

This clone has only one observation. The chain couples TRBV5-1 to TRBJ1-2; 9 nucleotides agree with TRBD1. Germline loops: CDR1 SGHRS, CDR2 YFSETQ. CDR3 size: 13 residues. With V trimmed by 3 bases and J by 5 bases, 2 bases remained unmatched. CDR3 bases: TGCGCCAGCAGCTGGGGGACAGGGTATGGCTACACCTTC. It yields the protein CASSWGTGYGYTF.

The chain employs TRBV19 and TRBJ1-2; D gene ambiguous. The length of the CDR3 is 12 residues. V lost 9 bases to trimming and J lost 4 bases, with 12 bases between them. Germline V gene lookup returns CDR1 LNHDA and CDR2 SQIVND (reference sequence). The CDR3 coding sequence is TGTGCCAGCCGGGAGCCAAGCTATGGCTACACCTTC. It yields the protein CASREPSYGYTF.

The chain employs TRBV10-3 and TRBJ1-4; TRBD1 aligns across 7 bases. The CDR3 has 15 residues. J lost 8 bases, V lost 0 bases, and 6 bases had no gene match. CDR1 ENHRY and CDR2 SYGVKD come from the germline V gene. The DNA of the CDR3 is TGTGCCATCAGTGAGTCCGACAGGGCGGGAGAAAAACTGTTTTTT. This codes for CAISESDRAGEKLFF.

V gene TRBV6-4 combines with J gene TRBJ2-1; D might be TRBD2 (5 bases). The CDR3 extends over 16 amino acids. Trimming took 0 bases from V and 3 from J, leaving 12 bases between them. Germline loops: CDR1 MRHNA, CDR2 SNTAGT. The CDR3 region is CASSDSGRGDYNEQFF. The CDR3 region has the DNA TGTGCCAGCAGTGACTCGGGTCGGGGTGACTACAATGAGCAGTTCTTC.